This TCR beta chain appears in the sequencing data of a study of spatial heterogeneity in lung cancer. Across the whole study: Compared with alpha-chain sequences, beta-chain sequences were consistently detected in greater numbers. Study observations and caveats: Expanded tumor TCRs that were ubiquitous appeared in blood more at resection than follow-up.

TCR cDNA molecules each had a unique molecular identifier. Each CDR3 protein is one row after TCRdb ran MiXCR on the 5' RACE reads. The sample records roughly 70,000 distinct CDR3 sequences, 13% being singletons. Time point given: sample taken at primary tumor resection. No cell sorting; template was whole RNA from tumor, lung tissue or PBMC. Samples were obtained from around 72 donors, all untreated early-stage non-small cell lung cancer patients. The ends were cut back, 4 bases at V and 8 bases at J, with 13 bases in the middle. Germline V gives CDR1 SGDLS, CDR2 YYNGEE. There are 13 residues in the CDR3. This clonotype appeared a few times. Its antigen is undetermined.

The sequence came from a male donor with early-stage non-small cell lung cancer. The sequenced sample was PBMCs, obtained at surgery. V usage is TRBV9 and J usage is TRBJ2-1, with D hard to call. The CDR3 sequence is CASSPRPGDEQFF. The DNA for the CDR3 is TGTGCCAGCAGCCCACGGCCTGGGGATGAGCAGTTCTTC.